This TCR beta chain comes out of a study of OX40 agonist ivuxolimab in advanced cancers. For the study at large: Patients were dosed with the agonistic anti-OX40 (CD134) antibody ivuxolimab. Three patients had partial responses: one hepatocellular carcinoma, two cutaneous melanoma.

Remarks on this clone: Its antigen is undetermined.

V was shortened by 0 bases and J by 4 bases, with 6 bases between the two germline ends. Germline CDR1 reads MNHEY; CDR2 reads SVGAGI. There are 13 residues in the CDR3. Study-wide points: Certain nonresponders likewise exhibited a low normalized T-cell clonal expansion.

Profiling relied on immunoSEQ multiplex PCR, and the TCRdb table lists in-frame clones only, not all of them. The repertoire includes around 65,000 clones, roughly 90% of them detected once, and about 0.3% sits in the top ten. The rearrangement links TRBV6-5 to TRBJ1-2; no clear D. The receptor's source is an adult with an advanced solid tumor such as melanoma, head and neck, liver or kidney cancer. The input for sequencing was CD4+ or CD8+ T cells sorted from blood, taken in a trial of the OX40 agonist ivuxolimab. In nucleotides, the CDR3 is TGTGCCAGCAGTTACTCTTCGGCCTATGGCTACACCTTC. It specifies CASSYSSAYGYTF.